The 7 T cell receptor beta chains below were found in one sample sequenced in a study of tumor-infiltrating lymphocytes in oesophageal squamous cell carcinoma. TCRdb ran MiXCR on the PCR reads and lists one entry per CDR3 protein. The repertoire holds about 21,000 distinct CDR3 sequences, with around two fifths as singletons. The sample consisted of esophageal tumor tissue. All receptors come from a male donor with esophageal squamous cell carcinoma.

This clonotype appeared once. The junction shows a germline mismatch at one end, possibly a read error. The chain is built from TRBV12-3 or TRBV12-4 and TRBJ1-6, with 10 bases matching TRBD1. The CDR3 consists of 14 residues. The CDR3 DNA sequence: TGTGCCAGCAGTTCAGGGACAGGGGAAGAGACCCAGTACTTT. The encoded protein is CASSSGTGEETQYF.

The V and J genes are TRBV11-2 and TRBJ2-3, with 10 bases identical to TRBD2. CDR3 length: 16 amino acids. Germline CDR1 is SGHAT and CDR2 is FQNNGV. V lost 1 base, J lost 4 bases, and 5 bases stayed unmatched. CDR3: CASSLGLAGVADTQYF. The CDR3 region has the DNA TGTGCCAGCAGCTTAGGCCTAGCGGGAGTCGCAGATACGCAGTATTTT. The whole variable domain, filled in from reference TRBV11-2 and TRBJ2-3, reads EAGVAQSPRYKIIEKRQSVAFWCNPISGHATLYWYQQILGQGPKLLIQFQNNGVVDDSQLPKDRFSAERLKGVDSTLKIQPAKLEDSAVYLCASSLGLAGVADTQYFGPGTRLTVL.

The table lists this clonotype with a count of one. The rearrangement joins TRBV9 to TRBJ2-1, with TRBD2 as a possible D gene (5 bases). The better agreement between TRBJ2-7 and the DNA end casts doubt on the J call. The germline CDR1 and CDR2 sequences are SGDLS and YYNGEE. The CDR3 totals 15 residues. Written as DNA, the CDR3 is TGTGCCAGCAGCTCCCTAGTCGGGAACTACAATGAGCAGTACTTC. Residues: CASSSLVGNYNEQYF.

This clonotype was detected ten times or more. The chain has TRBV28 and TRBJ2-7; TRBD2 agrees at 12 bases. Germline assignment: CDR1 MDHEN and CDR2 SYDVKM. The CDR3 runs 14 residues. The junction had 6 bases not matched to a gene; V was cut back by 8 bases and J by 4 bases. Written as DNA, the CDR3 is TGTGCCAGCGAGACTAGCGGGAGAGATTACGAGCAGTACTTC. Its protein is CASETSGRDYEQYF.

As to this clonotype: One base away lies a much larger clone, so this may be a sequencing read error. The CDR3 protein is CASSLSRVRNEQYF. CDR3 DNA: TGCGCCAGCAGCTTGTCCCGGGTTCGGAATGAGCAGTACTTC. J is TRBJ2-7 and V is TRBV5-1; no reliable D call. V was cut by 1 base and J by 7 bases, with 15 bases left in between. This CDR3 comprises 14 residues. Germline CDR1 is SGHRS and CDR2 is YFSETQ.

This clonotype was counted once. The rearrangement links TRBV5-5 to TRBJ2-6, with D unresolved. Trimming pared 3 bases from V and 2 bases from J, leaving 9 bases between. CDR1 and CDR2 (germline): SGHKS, YYEKEE (reference sequence). The CDR3 loop spans 15 amino acids. CDR3 sequence: CASSYLGAGANVLTF. DNA of the CDR3: TGTGCCAGCAGCTACCTCGGTGCTGGGGCCAACGTCCTGACTTTC.

Note on this clonotype: The final CDR3 position lacks the conserved phenylalanine or tryptophan, pointing to a likely read error. The limits of the CDR3 on the DNA are not certain, so only TCRdb's listed CDR3 is given. The chain links TRBV6-4 to TRBJ2-1; the table's D gene call, TRBD1, was not cross checked with the DNA. From its first to its last residue, the CDR3 has 16 amino acids. Germline assignment: CDR1 MRHNA and CDR2 SNTAGT. The CDR3 sequence is CASSAAGRVWGYTFGS.